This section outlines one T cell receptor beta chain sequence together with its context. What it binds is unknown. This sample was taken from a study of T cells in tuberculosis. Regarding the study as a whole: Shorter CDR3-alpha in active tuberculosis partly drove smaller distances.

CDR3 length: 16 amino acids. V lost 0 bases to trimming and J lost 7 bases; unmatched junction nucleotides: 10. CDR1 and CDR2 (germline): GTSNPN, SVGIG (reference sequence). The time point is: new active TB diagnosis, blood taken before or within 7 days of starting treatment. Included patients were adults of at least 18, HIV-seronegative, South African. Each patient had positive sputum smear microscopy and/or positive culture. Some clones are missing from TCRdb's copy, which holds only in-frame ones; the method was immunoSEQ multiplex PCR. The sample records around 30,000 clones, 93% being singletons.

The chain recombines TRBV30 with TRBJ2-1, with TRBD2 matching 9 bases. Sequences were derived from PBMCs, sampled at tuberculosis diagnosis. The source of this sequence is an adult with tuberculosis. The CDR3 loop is CAWSVLRAGGGNEQFF. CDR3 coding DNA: TGTGCCTGGAGTGTACTAAGGGCGGGAGGGGGGAATGAGCAGTTCTTC.